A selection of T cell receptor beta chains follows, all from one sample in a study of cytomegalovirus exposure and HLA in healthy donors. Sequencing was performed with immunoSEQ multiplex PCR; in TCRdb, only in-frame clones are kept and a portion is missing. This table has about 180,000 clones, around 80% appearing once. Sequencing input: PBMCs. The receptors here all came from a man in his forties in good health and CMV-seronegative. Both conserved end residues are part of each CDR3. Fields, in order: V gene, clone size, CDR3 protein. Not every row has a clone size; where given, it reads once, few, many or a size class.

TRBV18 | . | CASSPPGLAGVYEQYF
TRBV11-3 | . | CASSLTSDYNEQFF
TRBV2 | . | CASSVSAGGGYTF
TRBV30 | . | CAWTLPGGHHEQYF
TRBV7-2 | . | CASSLGQLYGYTF
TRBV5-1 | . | CASSPNRGQGTEAFF
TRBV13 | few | CASSSSSGIAYNEQFF
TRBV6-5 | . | CASSYKHVGGYTF
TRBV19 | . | CASSLGQSTDTQYF
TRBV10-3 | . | CAISEPNPLAINQETQYF
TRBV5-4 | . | CASSLLFTGGADTQYF
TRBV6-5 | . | CASSYSGRVVYNEQFF
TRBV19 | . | CASSIGPGSDGQFF
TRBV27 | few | CASSPGQGGGSTEAFF
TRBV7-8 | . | CASSLSVVGPQHF
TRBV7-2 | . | CASSLEGTGFYEQYF
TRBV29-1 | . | CSVTDGSGGPYEQYF
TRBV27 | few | CASSLSQGGYGYTF
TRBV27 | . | CASSLRDILVPYEQYF
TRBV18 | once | CASSPPTSGGAPDTQYF
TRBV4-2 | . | CASSQDLLGQGIEAFF
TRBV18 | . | CASSSKELNTEAFF
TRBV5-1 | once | CASGLLANTGELFF
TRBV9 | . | CASSGVAGAGTDTQYF
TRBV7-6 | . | CASSLGTGGWEQYF
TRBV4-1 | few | CASSQSQGTSGNTIYF
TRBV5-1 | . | CASSSYGQPGQETQYF
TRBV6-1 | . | CASSLQGWGEKLFF
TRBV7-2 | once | CASSYSWAGAGEQYF